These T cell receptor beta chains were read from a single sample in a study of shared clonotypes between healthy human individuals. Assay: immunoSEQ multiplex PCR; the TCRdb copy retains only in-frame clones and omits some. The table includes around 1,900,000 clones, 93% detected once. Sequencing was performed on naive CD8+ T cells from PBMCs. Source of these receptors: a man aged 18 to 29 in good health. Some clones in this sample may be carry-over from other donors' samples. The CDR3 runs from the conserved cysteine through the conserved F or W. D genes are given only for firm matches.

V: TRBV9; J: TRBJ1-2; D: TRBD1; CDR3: CASSVEGQGHYGYTF; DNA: TGTGCCAGCAGCGTAGAAGGACAGGGGCACTATGGCTACACCTTC
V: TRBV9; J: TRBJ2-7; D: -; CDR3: CASSVVSDHSYEQYF; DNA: TGTGCCAGCAGCGTAGTTAGCGATCACTCCTACGAGCAGTACTTC
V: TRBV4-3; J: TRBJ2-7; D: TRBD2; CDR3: CASSPTVAGTYEQYF; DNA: TGCGCCAGCAGCCCAACGGTAGCGGGGACCTACGAGCAGTACTTC
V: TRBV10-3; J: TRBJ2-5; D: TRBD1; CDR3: CAISDQPGQGEETQYF; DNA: TGTGCCATCAGTGATCAGCCGGGACAGGGGGAAGAGACCCAGTACTTC
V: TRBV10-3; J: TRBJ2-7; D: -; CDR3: CAISESRSAYEQYF; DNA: TGTGCCATCAGTGAGTCGCGGAGCGCCTACGAGCAGTACTTC
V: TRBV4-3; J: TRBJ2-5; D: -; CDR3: CASSQEDSHLQETQYF; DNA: TGCGCCAGCAGCCAAGAAGACAGCCACCTCCAAGAGACCCAGTACTTC
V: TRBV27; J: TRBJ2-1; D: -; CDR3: CASSLGNEQFF; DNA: TGTGCCAGCAGCCTTGGTAATGAGCAGTTCTTC
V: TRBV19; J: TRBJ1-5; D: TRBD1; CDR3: CASSGTGGGQPQHF; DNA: TGTGCCAGTAGTGGTACAGGGGGAGGACAGCCCCAGCATTTT
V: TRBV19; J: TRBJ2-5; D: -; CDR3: CASSMGRTEETQYF; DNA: TGTGCCAGTAGTATGGGCAGAACAGAAGAGACCCAGTACTTC
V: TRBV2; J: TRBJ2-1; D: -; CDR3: CASSDSEGYNEQFF; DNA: TGTGCCAGCAGCGATTCGGAGGGCTACAATGAGCAGTTCTTC
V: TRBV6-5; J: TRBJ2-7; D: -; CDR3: CASSLRGAGAYEQYF; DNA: TGTGCCAGCAGTCTCCGGGGGGCGGGAGCCTACGAGCAGTACTTC
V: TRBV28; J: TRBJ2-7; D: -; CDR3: CASVKEGRPYEQYF; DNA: TGTGCCAGCGTAAAGGAGGGAAGACCCTACGAGCAGTACTTC
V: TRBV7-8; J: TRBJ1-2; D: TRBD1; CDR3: CASSPRDRGYGYTF; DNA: TGTGCCAGCAGCCCGCGGGACAGGGGCTATGGCTACACCTTC
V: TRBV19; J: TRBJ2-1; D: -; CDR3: CASSIDGGTTYNEQFF; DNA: TGTGCCAGTAGTATAGATGGCGGGACGACCTACAATGAGCAGTTCTTC
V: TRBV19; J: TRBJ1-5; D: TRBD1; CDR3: CASSIIEDRGRQPQHF; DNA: TGTGCCAGTAGTATAATCGAGGACAGGGGGCGTCAGCCCCAGCATTTT
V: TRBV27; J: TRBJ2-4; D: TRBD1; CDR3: CASSPGTGEGIWNIQYF; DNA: TGTGCCAGCAGTCCCGGGACAGGGGAGGGGATTTGGAACATTCAGTACTTC
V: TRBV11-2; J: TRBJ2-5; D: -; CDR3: CASSLDPPWGGAQETQYF; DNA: TGTGCCAGCAGCTTAGATCCCCCCTGGGGGGGGGCCCAAGAGACCCAGTACTTC
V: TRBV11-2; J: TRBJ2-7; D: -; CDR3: CASSARDSQYEQYF; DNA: TGTGCCAGCAGCGCGCGGGACAGCCAATACGAGCAGTACTTC
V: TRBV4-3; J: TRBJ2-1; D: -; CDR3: CASSQGASSYNEQFF; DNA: TGCGCCAGCAGCCAGGGGGCCAGCTCCTACAATGAGCAGTTCTTC
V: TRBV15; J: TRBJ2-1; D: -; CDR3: CATSVGRNSYNEQFF; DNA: TGTGCCACCAGCGTGGGACGGAACTCCTACAATGAGCAGTTCTTC